The source of this T cell receptor beta chain is a study of naive and memory T cell subsets. Overnight CMV lysate stimulation of fresh PBMCs defined donor CMV status by CD4+ IFNgamma. From germline, CDR1 is SGHAT and CDR2 FQNNGV. V shed 4 bases and J 4 bases; nucleotides not matched to a gene: 6. There are 14 residues in the CDR3. Both TRBC1 and TRBC2 were covered by a beta constant-region primer of two equimolar oligonucleotides. TCRdb reanalysed the UMI-ligation and nested PCR reads using MiXCR and keeps one entry per CDR3 protein. The data contain around 90,000 distinct CDR3 sequences, roughly 7% of them singletons.

Sequencing input: central memory CD4+ T cells from blood. This rearrangement joins TRBV11-2 to TRBJ2-7, with TRBD2 matching 8 bases. This clonotype was sampled from a human donor in good health. The CDR3 spells CASSWGLGNYEQYF. The CDR3 nucleotides are TGTGCCAGCAGCTGGGGACTAGGCAATTACGAGCAGTACTTC. Full variable domain (rest looked up from reference TRBV11-2 and TRBJ2-7): EAGVAQSPRYKIIEKRQSVAFWCNPISGHATLYWYQQILGQGPKLLIQFQNNGVVDDSQLPKDRFSAERLKGVDSTLKIQPAKLEDSAVYLCASSWGLGNYEQYFGPGTRLTVT.